Below are 14 T cell receptor beta chains sequenced from a single sample in a study of blood T cell repertoires in COVID-19. Only in-frame clones appear in the TCRdb table, and some are missing; sequencing was by immunoSEQ multiplex PCR. The table shows roughly 150,000 clones, with around 83% occurring only once. Sequenced: peripheral blood. These receptors were taken from a woman in her seventies who had recovered from COVID-19.

The chain combines TRBV18 with TRBJ1-4; no reliable D call. This CDR3 contains 14 residues. Trimming took 2 bases from V and 7 from J, leaving 11 bases between them. CDR1 is KGHSH, CDR2 LQKENI, per germline. CDR3 loop: CASSPGTGGEKLFF. In DNA form, the CDR3 reads TGTGCCAGCTCACCAGGCACGGGAGGTGAAAAACTGTTTTTT.

The chain couples TRBV5-1 to TRBJ1-4, with 7 nucleotides matching TRBD1. Trimming took 0 bases from V and 7 from J; bases not matched to a gene: 9. This CDR3 is 16 amino acids long. Germline lookup yields CDR1 SGHRS and CDR2 YFSETQ. CDR3 coding DNA: TGCGCCAGCAGCTTGGAGGCCCAGGGGGTTAGTGAAAAACTGTTTTTT. It specifies CASSLEAQGVSEKLFF.

This clone was detected only once. The V and J genes are TRBV9 and TRBJ1-5; D might be TRBD1 (6 bases). The ends were cut back, 0 bases at V and 3 bases at J, with 10 bases in the middle. This CDR3 spans 15 amino acids. CDR1 is SGDLS, CDR2 YYNGEE, per germline. DNA for the CDR3: TGTGCCAGCAGCGTAGCAGGGGACCCCAATCAGCCCCAGCATTTT. Amino acids: CASSVAGDPNQPQHF.

J is TRBJ2-5 and V is TRBV4-3, with TRBD1 as a possible D gene (6 bases). The V end was cut by 0 bases, the J end by 2 bases, with 19 bases between. The CDR3 has 18 residues. Germline lookup yields CDR1 LGHNA and CDR2 YSLEER. The CDR3 nucleotides are TGCGCCAGCAGCCAAGATTCGGCCAGGGGAGCCCCGCAAGAGACCCAGTACTTC. It is translated as CASSQDSARGAPQETQYF.

The V and J genes are TRBV28 and TRBJ2-1; 11 nucleotides match TRBD2. In germline, CDR1 is MDHEN, CDR2 SYDVKM. The length of the CDR3 is 15 residues. The junction had 5 bases not matched to a gene; V was cut back by 5 bases and J by 5 bases. The CDR3 loop reads CASSVLAGGHNEQFF. DNA for the CDR3: TGTGCCAGCAGTGTTCTAGCGGGAGGACACAATGAGCAGTTCTTC.

The chain joins TRBV3-1 (or the pseudogene TRBV3-2) to TRBJ2-2, with TRBD1 matching 7 bases. This CDR3 spans 19 amino acids. Losses at the gene ends were 0 bases for V and 2 bases for J; bases not matched to a gene: 12. Germline-derived CDR1 and CDR2 are LGHDT and YNNKEL (reference sequence). CDR3 DNA: TGTGCCAGCAGCCAAGAGCACAGAAGGGACAGCCTAAACACCGGGGAGCTGTTTTTT. This sequence encodes CASSQEHRRDSLNTGELFF.

This clone showed up just a few times. V gene TRBV11-2 combines with J gene TRBJ2-1; TRBD2 aligns across 9 bases. The CDR3 contains 16 residues. V was clipped by 5 bases and J by 8 bases; unmatched bases: 13. In germline, CDR1 is SGHAT, CDR2 FQNNGV. This CDR3 reads CASSPTSGPFMDEQFF. The CDR3 DNA follows: TGTGCCAGCAGCCCGACTAGCGGACCCTTTATGGATGAGCAGTTCTTC.

This chain links TRBV5-8 with TRBJ1-5; D remains unclear. Germline CDR1 reads SGHTS; CDR2 reads YDEGEE. V lost 0 bases and J 1 base, leaving 8 bases between the germline ends. The CDR3 sequence is 15 residues long. This CDR3 is CASSLGQRSNQPQHF. The CDR3 DNA sequence: TGTGCCAGCAGCTTGGGGCAGAGGAGCAATCAGCCCCAGCATTTT. The whole variable domain, remainder taken from reference TRBV5-8 and TRBJ1-5, is EAGVTQSPTHLIKTRGQQATLRCSPISGHTSVYWYQQALGLGLQFLLWYDEGEERNRGNFPPRFSGRQFPNYSSELNVNALELEDSALYLCASSLGQRSNQPQHFGDGTRLSIL.

The rearrangement uses TRBV7-9 and TRBJ2-2; TRBD1 matches at 8 bases. V dropped 5 bases and J dropped 3; count of bases not matched to a gene: 5. Germline V gene sequence: CDR1 SEHNR, CDR2 FQNEAQ (reference sequence). This CDR3 is built from 15 residues. CDR3 sequence: CASSPDRAYTGELFF. The DNA of the CDR3 is TGTGCCAGCAGCCCGGACAGGGCGTACACCGGGGAGCTGTTTTTT.

This clone was detected once. This chain joins TRBV10-3 and TRBJ2-2; D is uncertain. The CDR3 has 15 amino acids. Germline V lookup: CDR1 ENHRY, CDR2 SYGVKD. V lost 6 bases, J lost 1 base, and 12 bases lay in between. CDR3 region: CAISEGRLNTGELFF. CDR3 nucleotides: TGTGCCATCAGCGAAGGCAGGCTGAACACCGGGGAGCTGTTTTTT.

CDR3 region: CASSFSGRARGTQYF. The DNA for the CDR3 is TGTGCCAGTAGCTTTAGCGGGAGGGCCCGAGGTACGCAGTATTTT. V is TRBV19 and J is TRBJ2-3; 11 nucleotides agree with TRBD2. The CDR3 runs to 15 residues. The germline gives CDR1 LNHDA, CDR2 SQIVND (reference sequence). Trimming cost V 6 bases and J 8 bases; bases outside gene matches: 10.

The gene calls are TRBV14 and TRBJ2-1; 10 nucleotides agree with TRBD2. Germline-derived CDR1 and CDR2 are SGHDN and FVKESK. CDR3 length equals 13 residues. The junction had 6 bases not matched to a gene; V was cut back by 4 bases and J by 12 bases. As DNA, the CDR3 is TGTGCCAGCAGCCCTAGCGGGAGTACGGGGCAGTTCTTC. This gives the protein CASSPSGSTGQFF.

The chain joins TRBV6-5 to TRBJ1-5, with 7 bases fitting TRBD1. Germline trimming cut 4 bases from V and 7 bases from J; bases unmatched to any gene: 10. Germline V gene sequence: CDR1 MNHEY, CDR2 SVGAGI. There are 15 residues in the CDR3. The chain's CDR3 is CASSSHPTGNQPQHF. Here the CDR3 DNA reads TGTGCCAGCAGTTCCCACCCGACAGGGAACCAGCCCCAGCATTTT.

This clone was detected many times. J is TRBJ1-2 and V is TRBV9; 7 positions agree with TRBD1. V lost 5 bases, J lost 3 bases, and 10 bases stayed unmatched. CDR3 length equals 15 residues. Per germline, CDR1 SGDLS and CDR2 YYNGEE. CDR3 region: CASRPSDRDDYGYTF. The CDR3, as DNA: TGTGCCAGCAGGCCTAGTGACAGGGATGACTATGGCTACACCTTC.